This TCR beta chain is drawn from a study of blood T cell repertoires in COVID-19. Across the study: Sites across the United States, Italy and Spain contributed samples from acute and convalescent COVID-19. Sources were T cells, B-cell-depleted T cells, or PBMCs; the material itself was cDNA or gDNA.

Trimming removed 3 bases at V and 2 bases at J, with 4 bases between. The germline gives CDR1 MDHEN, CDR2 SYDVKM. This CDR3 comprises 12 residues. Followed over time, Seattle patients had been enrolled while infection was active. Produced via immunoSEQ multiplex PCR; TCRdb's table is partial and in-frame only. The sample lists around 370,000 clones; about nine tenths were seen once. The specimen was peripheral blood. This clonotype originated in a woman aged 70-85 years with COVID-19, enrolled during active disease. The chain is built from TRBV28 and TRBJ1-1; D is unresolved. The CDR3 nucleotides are TGTGCCAGCAGTTTTCTCAACACTGAAGCTTTCTTT. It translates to CASSFLNTEAFF.